The clone carrying this T cell receptor (beta chain) was counted a few times. Its specificity is not known. The source of the sample is a study of cytomegalovirus exposure and HLA in healthy donors. The CDR3 loop spans 13 amino acids. Germline V gene sequence: CDR1 MGHRA, CDR2 YSYEKL. Trimming removed 0 bases at V and 9 bases at J, with 12 bases between. PCR primers comprised 60 Vbeta and 13 Jbeta primers. The authors' processing: The authors later counted 75 million to 90 million unique TCR beta chains, approximately 12 million of them shared. Data came from immunoSEQ multiplex PCR; TCRdb stores just in-frame clones and leaves some out. V and J calls and clone size are those listed in that table; D and trimming were worked out from the DNA. Of 120,000 to 150,000 clones detected, 80% appear once; the ten largest clones hold under 2.5%. Study-wide results and caveats: Rarity held for most TCR sequences, but there were some public TCRs that occurred in many donors. There were some V segments, including TRBV6-2 and TRBV6-3, excluded as indistinguishable.

The sequenced material came from PBMCs. The V gene is TRBV4-1, the J gene TRBJ2-7, with D maybe TRBD1 (6 bases). The receptor comes from a man between 25 and 39 years old in good health and CMV-seronegative. CDR3 bases: TGCGCCAGCAGCCAAGATCAGGGGTCAGGGCAGTACTTC. Its protein is CASSQDQGSGQYF.